The 32 T cell receptor beta chains below all came from one sample that was sequenced in a study of identical twins (dated by TCRdb to 2016 to 2017). Libraries were built with 5' RACE. The sequencer was an Illumina HiSeq 2000. TCRdb reran the public reads through fastp at Q25 and MiXCR, keeping productive beta chains. Each CDR3 protein gets just one entry, which takes the most common genes and DNA from the rows behind it. The sample records 300,000 to 400,000 distinct CDR3 sequences, 9% to 15% of which are singletons. The ten largest clones take up around 7.8% of the sample. These records were also assigned to another study, of yellow fever vaccine responses in identical twins.

Sequencing was performed on CD8+ T cells sorted from blood. The receptors were sampled from a woman under 30 in good health.

This clonotype was picked up a small number of times. The chain recombines TRBV7-6 with TRBJ2-1; TRBD1 matches 9 bases. CDR1 and CDR2 (germline): SGHVS, FNYEAQ. This CDR3 contains 18 residues. Trimming removed 3 bases from V and 2 bases from J; junction bases left unmatched: 11. This chain's CDR3 is CASSFTPLRDRAYNEQFF. CDR3 coding DNA: TGTGCCAGCAGCTTTACCCCCCTTCGGGACAGGGCCTACAATGAGCAGTTCTTC.

The rearrangement uses TRBV7-6 and TRBJ1-1; D unresolved. V was trimmed by 5 bases and J by 6 bases, leaving 19 bases between them. This CDR3 is built from 15 residues. CDR1 is SGHVS, CDR2 FNYEAQ, per germline. CDR3 amino acids: CASSPSWEEVSEAFF. CDR3 bases: TGTGCCAGCAGCCCTAGTTGGGAGGAGGTATCTGAAGCTTTCTTT.

This clonotype was recorded many times. The rearrangement uses TRBV27 and TRBJ2-7, with TRBD1 matching over 7 bases. This CDR3 contains 15 residues. Trimming at V came to 2 bases and at J to 2 bases, leaving 6 bases not matched to a gene. CDR1 and CDR2 from the germline V gene are MNHEY and SMNVEV (reference sequence). The CDR3 spells CASSLRRTGAYEQYF. CDR3 in DNA: TGTGCCAGCAGTTTACGGCGGACAGGAGCCTACGAGCAGTACTTC.

The chain uses TRBV2 and TRBJ1-1; D gene ambiguous. The CDR3 consists of 10 residues. The V gene lost 0 bases and the J gene lost 8 bases, with 1 base spanning the gap. Germline assignment: CDR1 SNHLY and CDR2 FYNNEI. Written as DNA, the CDR3 is TGTGCCAGCAGTGAAGCAGAAGCTTTCTTT. It codes for CASSEAEAFF.

This clonotype was detected ten times or more. Here the CDR3 DNA reads TGTGCCAGCAGCTTAACCGGGGGGACTAGCCGCGATGAGCAGTTCTTC. It encodes CASSLTGGTSRDEQFF. The chain couples TRBV7-3 to TRBJ2-1; TRBD2 matches at 9 bases. The CDR3 consists of 16 residues. The trim removed 0 bases at V and 8 bases at J, leaving 8 bases unmatched. Looked up from germline, CDR1 is SGHTA and CDR2 is FQGTGA. Supplemented by reference TRBV7-3 and TRBJ2-1, the full variable domain reads GAGVSQTPSNKVTEKGKYVELRCDPISGHTALYWYRQSLGQGPEFLIYFQGTGAADDSGLPNDRFFAVRPEGSVSTLKIQRTERGDSAVYLCASSLTGGTSRDEQFFGPGTRLTVL.

This clonotype appeared many times. The chain employs TRBV24-1 and TRBJ2-1; D gene ambiguous. Trimming removed 6 bases at V and 8 bases at J, with 10 bases between. The CDR3 is made up of 12 amino acids. CDR1 is KGHDR, CDR2 SFDVKD, per germline. The CDR3 sequence is CATSWTGYEQFF. For the CDR3, the DNA is TGTGCCACCAGTTGGACCGGATATGAGCAGTTCTTC.

This clonotype has a handful of counts. This chain uses TRBV4-1 with TRBJ1-6, with D unclear. V lost 0 bases and J lost 0, with 12 bases in between. Germline CDR1 reads MGHRA; CDR2 reads YSYEKL. The CDR3 has 18 amino acids. The CDR3: CASSQDVLHGSYNSPLHF. CDR3 nucleotides: TGCGCCAGCAGCCAAGATGTACTCCATGGCTCCTATAATTCACCCCTCCACTTT.

The chain has TRBV9 and TRBJ2-7, with TRBD1 identical over 7 bases. Germline CDR1 SGDLS, CDR2 YYNGEE. Trimming at V came to 5 bases and at J to 0 bases, leaving 5 bases not matched to a gene. The CDR3 covers 14 residues. In DNA form, the CDR3 reads TGTGCCAGCAGTCCACAGGGGCTCTCCTACGAGCAGTACTTC. Translated: CASSPQGLSYEQYF.

The J gene is TRBJ2-1, the V gene TRBV19; a possible D gene is TRBD2 (5 bases). Between the trimmed V and J ends, which lost 5 bases and 0 bases, there was a span of 14 bases. Germline CDR1 is LNHDA and CDR2 is SQIVND (reference sequence). The CDR3 runs 16 residues. DNA of the CDR3: TGTGCCAGTAGTCCTCAGCGGAGGAGCTCCTACAATGAGCAGTTCTTC. Protein sequence: CASSPQRRSSYNEQFF.

This clonotype was counted only a few times. This chain links TRBV20-1 with TRBJ2-2, with 7 bases matching TRBD1. The CDR3 consists of 15 residues. The junction had 10 bases not matched to a gene; V was cut back by 6 bases and J by 3 bases. Germline assignment: CDR1 DFQATT and CDR2 SNEGSKA (reference sequence). CDR3 loop: CSAKRGGWDTGELFF. In nucleotides, the CDR3 is TGCAGTGCCAAAAGAGGGGGCTGGGACACCGGGGAGCTGTTTTTT.

This clonotype was counted only a few times. This chain connects TRBV2 to TRBJ2-5; D gene uncertain. Germline-derived CDR1 and CDR2 are SNHLY and FYNNEI. CDR3 length: 12 amino acids. The V and J ends lost 9 bases and 5 bases respectively, with 13 bases between them. The chain's CDR3 is CASGPFEETQYF. DNA for the CDR3: TGTGCCAGTGGACCATTCGAGGAGACCCAGTACTTC.

The table lists this clonotype with many counts. V and J are TRBV12-3 or TRBV12-4 and TRBJ2-1, with no clear D. V was clipped by 3 bases and J by 9 bases, with 3 bases between them. This CDR3 is built from 10 residues. CDR3 residues: CASSLAEQFF. Written as DNA, the CDR3 is TGTGCCAGCAGTTTGGCTGAGCAGTTCTTC.

This clonotype was observed a handful of times. The V gene is TRBV3-1, the J gene TRBJ1-5, with a weak D call TRBD1 (6 bases). This CDR3 is built from 18 residues. Germline values: CDR1 LGHDT, CDR2 YNNKEL (reference sequence). The V end was cut by 6 bases, the J end by 0 bases, with 21 bases between. CDR3 DNA sequence: TGTGCCAGCAGACACACCAAGATCGACAGGCATAGCAATCAGCCCCAGCATTTT. It encodes CASRHTKIDRHSNQPQHF.

This clonotype was picked up many times. The chain recombines TRBV5-6 with TRBJ2-7; 9 nucleotides agree with TRBD1. V lost 1 base, J lost 5 bases, and 1 base stayed unmatched. This CDR3 is built from 13 residues. Germline V gene data show CDR1 as SGHDT and CDR2 as YYEEEE. The CDR3 bases are TGTGCCAGCAGCTTGACAGGGGGCCACGAGCAGTACTTC. It codes for CASSLTGGHEQYF.

Only a few counts were recorded for this clonotype. The chain uses TRBV20-1 and TRBJ2-1, with TRBD2 identical over 7 bases. Per germline, CDR1 DFQATT and CDR2 SNEGSKA (reference sequence). V lost 3 bases to trimming and J lost 3 bases; unmatched junction nucleotides: 11. CDR3 length equals 16 residues. The CDR3 nucleotides are TGCAGTGCTAGCGCAGCACTAGCGAATAACTACAATGAGCAGTTCTTC. It translates to CSASAALANNYNEQFF.

This clonotype was picked up a small number of times. The chain joins TRBV7-9 to TRBJ2-7; tentative D call: TRBD1 (5 bases). Trimming left V 8 bases short and J 2 bases short, with 16 bases between. Germline CDR1 and CDR2: SEHNR and FQNEAQ (reference sequence). This CDR3 is 14 amino acids long. The CDR3 sequence is CASRSLTAPYEQYV. CDR3 DNA sequence: TGTGCCAGCCGGTCTTTGACAGCCCCCTACGAGCAGTACGTC.

This clonotype is medium-sized by share. This rearrangement joins TRBV6-5 to TRBJ2-5; D is possibly TRBD2 (5 bases). Germline assignment: CDR1 MNHEY and CDR2 SVGAGI. The CDR3 spans 15 residues. Trimming stripped 0 bases from V and 2 bases from J, with 10 bases between. The CDR3 region is CASSYSEAGQETQYF. CDR3 DNA sequence: TGTGCCAGCAGTTACTCGGAGGCAGGACAAGAGACCCAGTACTTC.

This sequence joins TRBV20-1 and TRBJ2-7; 7 bases match TRBD2. The CDR3 is made up of 13 amino acids. Germline V gene data show CDR1 as DFQATT and CDR2 as SNEGSKA (reference sequence). With 2 bases clipped from V and 4 bases from J, the junction kept 5 bases outside the gene matches. CDR3: CSARTAGEYEQYF. The CDR3 region has the DNA TGCAGTGCTAGAACGGCGGGAGAGTACGAGCAGTACTTC.

This clonotype was seen a few times. The gene calls are TRBV4-1 and TRBJ2-7, with 7 positions matching TRBD2. The CDR3 is 16 amino acids. The germline V gene encodes CDR1 MGHRA and CDR2 YSYEKL. V gave up 1 base and J gave up 1 base; unmatched junction bases: 7. CDR3 sequence (DNA): TGCGCCAGCAGCCAAGTGGGTCTAGCGGATTCCTACGAGCAGTACTTC. It encodes CASSQVGLADSYEQYF.

The gene calls are TRBV4-1 and TRBJ2-3; no definite D call. This CDR3 contains 14 residues. Germline CDR1 MGHRA, CDR2 YSYEKL. Trimming pared 3 bases from V and 1 base from J, leaving 8 bases between. Here the CDR3 reads CASSHAGGTDTQYF. The CDR3 coding sequence is TGCGCCAGCAGCCACGCAGGAGGCACAGATACGCAGTATTTT.

This clonotype appeared a few times. The chain employs TRBV25-1 and TRBJ2-5; D is ambiguous. The CDR3 is 13 amino acids. The V end lost 5 bases, the J end lost 3 bases, and 10 bases lay between the germline ends. Germline CDR1 MGHDK, CDR2 SYGVNS. The CDR3 region is CASSNEPEETQYF. CDR3 DNA: TGTGCCAGCAGTAACGAGCCGGAAGAGACCCAGTACTTC.

This clonotype appeared many times. The chain has TRBV29-1 and TRBJ2-3; 10 nucleotides match TRBD1. The junction had 9 bases not matched to a gene; V was cut back by 5 bases and J by 4 bases. CDR1 SQVTM and CDR2 ANQGSEA come from the germline V gene. The CDR3 has 15 amino acids. CDR3 residues: CSVKSRDRGPDTQYF. The DNA for the CDR3 is TGCAGCGTTAAATCCCGGGACAGGGGCCCAGATACGCAGTATTTT.

V is TRBV29-1 and J is TRBJ2-7, with TRBD2 identical over 16 bases. Germline CDR1 and CDR2: SQVTM and ANQGSEA. The CDR3 sequence is 14 residues long. V shed 7 bases, J shed 7 bases, and the junction held 7 bases outside the gene matches. The CDR3 nucleotides are TGCAGCGCCGGGACTAGCGGGAGGGCCGGGGAGCAGTACTTC. Translation: CSAGTSGRAGEQYF.

The chain couples TRBV12-3 or TRBV12-4 to TRBJ1-6; 7 positions agree with TRBD1. The CDR3 is made up of 14 amino acids. The trim removed 6 bases at V and 10 bases at J, leaving 9 bases unmatched. CDR3 bases: TGTGCCAGCAGCCTGACAGGGTCGGGATCACCCCTCCACTTT. Translated, it gives CASSLTGSGSPLHF.

This clonotype came up a few times. The chain uses TRBV2 and TRBJ2-1; D remains ambiguous. CDR3 length: 13 amino acids. The V gene lost 4 bases and the J gene lost 5 bases, with 9 bases spanning the gap. The germline gives CDR1 SNHLY, CDR2 FYNNEI. In DNA, the CDR3 is TGTGCCAGCAGTGGTTCATCGGACAATGAGCAGTTCTTC. It translates to CASSGSSDNEQFF.

This clonotype was found many times. This chain uses TRBV29-1 with TRBJ1-1, with D possibly matching TRBD1 (6 bases). In germline, CDR1 is SQVTM, CDR2 ANQGSEA. The CDR3 spans 12 residues. V was shortened by 2 bases and J by 7 bases, with 11 bases between the two germline ends. The CDR3 loop is CSVERGGYEAFF. Written as DNA, the CDR3 is TGCAGCGTTGAAAGGGGGGGCTATGAAGCTTTCTTT.

This clonotype was seen repeatedly, ten times or more. The chain links TRBV29-1 to TRBJ2-5; D is undetermined. Per germline, CDR1 SQVTM and CDR2 ANQGSEA. This CDR3 region has 13 residues. The V end lost 7 bases, the J end lost 2 bases, and 14 bases lay between the germline ends. CDR3 sequence (DNA): TGCAGCGCTACCGACGGGTTACAAGAGACCCAGTACTTC. Its translation: CSATDGLQETQYF.

This clonotype showed up just a few times. The V call is TRBV11-2, the J call TRBJ2-2; D unclear. The ends were cut back, 0 bases at V and 7 bases at J, with 9 bases in the middle. The CDR3 length is 14 residues. Germline V gene data show CDR1 as SGHAT and CDR2 as FQNNGV. The CDR3 is CASSLDRSDGELFF. CDR3 nucleotides: TGTGCCAGCAGCTTAGATCGGTCAGACGGGGAGCTGTTTTTT.

J is TRBJ2-7 and V is TRBV12-3 or TRBV12-4; 9 nucleotides align to TRBD2. The CDR3 is 18 amino acids. Unmatched junction bases numbered 17, after V lost 3 bases and J lost 5 bases. CDR3 sequence: CASSLDASGRIRSNEQYF. The CDR3, as DNA: TGTGCCAGCAGTTTGGATGCGAGCGGGAGGATCAGGTCCAACGAGCAGTACTTC.

This clonotype was observed many times. This chain joins TRBV7-8 and TRBJ2-5; D gene ambiguous. This CDR3 is 15 amino acids long. V gave up 4 bases and J gave up 4 bases, with 16 bases separating them. The germline V gene encodes CDR1 SGHVS and CDR2 FQNEAQ. In DNA, the CDR3 is TGTGCCAGCAGCTCCACTCCTGGACGCAGAGAGACCCAGTACTTC. Encoded protein: CASSSTPGRRETQYF.

V gene TRBV7-9 combines with J gene TRBJ2-3; the D is unclear. Germline CDR1 is SEHNR and CDR2 is FQNEAQ (reference sequence). CDR3 length: 15 amino acids. The ends were cut back, 4 bases at V and 1 base at J, with 12 bases in the middle. DNA of the CDR3: TGTGCCAGCAGCTCGATCTACTCTGGCACAGATACGCAGTATTTT. Translation gives CASSSIYSGTDTQYF.

Note on this clonotype: Relative to the germline gene, one junction end is altered; a read error may explain this. The V gene is TRBV25-1, the J gene TRBJ2-2; 8 nucleotides align to TRBD1. CDR1 MGHDK and CDR2 SYGVNS come from the germline V gene. The CDR3 is 16 amino acids. The CDR3 loop is CASGDPGQVVTGELFF. CDR3 in DNA: TGTGCCAGCGGTGACCCGGGACAGGTGGTCACCGGGGAGCTGTTTTTT.